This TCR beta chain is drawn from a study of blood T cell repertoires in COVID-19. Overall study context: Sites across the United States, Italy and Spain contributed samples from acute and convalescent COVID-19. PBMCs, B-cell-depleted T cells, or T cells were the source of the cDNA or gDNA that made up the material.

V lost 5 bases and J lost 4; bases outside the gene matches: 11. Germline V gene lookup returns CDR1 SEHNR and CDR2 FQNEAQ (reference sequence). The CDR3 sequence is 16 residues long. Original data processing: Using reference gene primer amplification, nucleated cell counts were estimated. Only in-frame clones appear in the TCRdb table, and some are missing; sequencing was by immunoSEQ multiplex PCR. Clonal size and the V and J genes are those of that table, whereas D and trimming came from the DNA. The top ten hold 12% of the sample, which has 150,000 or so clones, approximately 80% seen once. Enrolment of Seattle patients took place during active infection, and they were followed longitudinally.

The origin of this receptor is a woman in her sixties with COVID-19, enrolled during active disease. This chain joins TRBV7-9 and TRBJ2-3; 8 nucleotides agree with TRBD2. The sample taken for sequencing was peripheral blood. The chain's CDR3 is CASSQTAGGGADTQYF. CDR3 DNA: TGTGCCAGCAGCCAGACGGCGGGAGGAGGCGCAGATACGCAGTATTTT.